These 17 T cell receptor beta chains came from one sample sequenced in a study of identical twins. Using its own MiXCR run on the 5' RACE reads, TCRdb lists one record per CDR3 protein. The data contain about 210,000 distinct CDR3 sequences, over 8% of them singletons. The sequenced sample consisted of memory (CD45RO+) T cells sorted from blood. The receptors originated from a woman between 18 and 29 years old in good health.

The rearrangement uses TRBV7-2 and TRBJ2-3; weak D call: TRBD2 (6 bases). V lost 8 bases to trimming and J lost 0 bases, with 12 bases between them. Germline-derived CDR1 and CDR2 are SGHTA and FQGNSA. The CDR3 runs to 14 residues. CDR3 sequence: CASQSGRSTDTQYF. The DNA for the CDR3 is TGTGCCAGCCAAAGTGGGAGGAGCACAGATACGCAGTATTTT.

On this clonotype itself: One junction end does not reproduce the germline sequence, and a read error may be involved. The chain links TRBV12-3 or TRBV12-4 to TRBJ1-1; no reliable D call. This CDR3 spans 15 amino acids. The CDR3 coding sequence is TGTGCCAGAAGTTTTCGGCGGGAAATGAACACTGAAGCTTTCTTT. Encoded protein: CARSFRREMNTEAFF.

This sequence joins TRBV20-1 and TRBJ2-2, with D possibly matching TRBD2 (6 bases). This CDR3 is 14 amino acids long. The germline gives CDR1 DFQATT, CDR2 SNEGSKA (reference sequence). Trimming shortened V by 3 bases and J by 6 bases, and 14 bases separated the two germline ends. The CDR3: CSARLGWEAGELFF. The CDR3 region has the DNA TGCAGTGCTAGGCTCGGTTGGGAGGCCGGGGAGCTGTTTTTT.

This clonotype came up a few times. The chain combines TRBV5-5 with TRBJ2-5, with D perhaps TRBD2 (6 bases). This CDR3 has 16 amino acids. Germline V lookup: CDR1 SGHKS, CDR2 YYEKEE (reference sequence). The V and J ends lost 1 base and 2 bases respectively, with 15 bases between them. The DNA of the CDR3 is TGTGCCAGCAGCTTGTCTGTAGCGGAGGGGCAAGAGACCCAGTACTTC. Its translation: CASSLSVAEGQETQYF.

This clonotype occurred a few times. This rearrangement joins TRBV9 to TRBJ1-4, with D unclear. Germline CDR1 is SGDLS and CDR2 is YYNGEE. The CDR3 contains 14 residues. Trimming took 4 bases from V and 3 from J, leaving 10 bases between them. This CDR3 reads CASSIDGSNEKLFF. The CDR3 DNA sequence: TGTGCCAGCAGCATCGACGGGTCTAATGAAAAACTGTTTTTT. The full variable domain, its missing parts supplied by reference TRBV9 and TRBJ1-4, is DSGVTQTPKHLITATGQRVTLRCSPRSGDLSVYWYQQSLDQGLQFLIQYYNGEERAKGNILERFSAQQFPDLHSELNLSSLELGDSALYFCASSIDGSNEKLFFGSGTQLSVL.

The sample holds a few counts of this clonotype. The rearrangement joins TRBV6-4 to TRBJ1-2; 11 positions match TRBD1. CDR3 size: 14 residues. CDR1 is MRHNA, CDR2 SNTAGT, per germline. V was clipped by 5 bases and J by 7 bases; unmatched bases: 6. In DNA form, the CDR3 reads TGTGCCAGCAGTTCCGGGACAGGGGGTGCTGGCTACACCTTC. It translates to CASSSGTGGAGYTF.

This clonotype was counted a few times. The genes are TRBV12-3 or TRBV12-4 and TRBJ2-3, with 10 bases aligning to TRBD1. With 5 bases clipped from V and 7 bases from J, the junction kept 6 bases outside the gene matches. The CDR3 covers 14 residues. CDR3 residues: CASSLRTGGNTQYF. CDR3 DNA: TGTGCCAGCAGTCTACGGACAGGGGGTAATACGCAGTATTTT.

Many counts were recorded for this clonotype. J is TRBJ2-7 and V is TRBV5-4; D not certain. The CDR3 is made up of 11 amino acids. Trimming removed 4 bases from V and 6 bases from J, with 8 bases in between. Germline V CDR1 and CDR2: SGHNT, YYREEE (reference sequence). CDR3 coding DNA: TGTGCCAGCAGCCCCAGGTGCGAGCAGTACTTC. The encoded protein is CASSPRCEQYF.

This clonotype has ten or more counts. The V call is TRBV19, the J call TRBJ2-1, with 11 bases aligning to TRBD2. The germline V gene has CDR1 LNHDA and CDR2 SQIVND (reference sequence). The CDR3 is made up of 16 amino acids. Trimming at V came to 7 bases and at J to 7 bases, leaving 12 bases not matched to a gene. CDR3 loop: CASKTSGISWDNEQFF. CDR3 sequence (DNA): TGTGCCAGTAAGACTAGCGGGATTAGTTGGGATAATGAGCAGTTCTTC.

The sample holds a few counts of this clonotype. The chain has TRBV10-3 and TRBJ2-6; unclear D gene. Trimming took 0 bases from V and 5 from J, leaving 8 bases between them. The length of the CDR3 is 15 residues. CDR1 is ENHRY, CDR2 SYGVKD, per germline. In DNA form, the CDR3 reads TGTGCCATCAGTGAGTCCGGCGTGAGGGCCAACGTCCTGACTTTC. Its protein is CAISESGVRANVLTF.

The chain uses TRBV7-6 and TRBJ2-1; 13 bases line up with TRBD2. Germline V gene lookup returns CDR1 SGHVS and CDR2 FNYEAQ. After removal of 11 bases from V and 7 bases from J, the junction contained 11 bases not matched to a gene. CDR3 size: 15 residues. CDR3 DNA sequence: TGTGCCTCAACTAGGGGGACTAGCGGGACGAATGAGCAGTTCTTC. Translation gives CASTRGTSGTNEQFF.

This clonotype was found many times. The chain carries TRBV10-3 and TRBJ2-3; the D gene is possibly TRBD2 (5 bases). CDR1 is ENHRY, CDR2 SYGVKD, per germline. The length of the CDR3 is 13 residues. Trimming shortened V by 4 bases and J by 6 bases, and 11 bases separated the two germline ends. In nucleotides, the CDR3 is TGTGCCATCAGTGTGGCGAGGGATGATACGCAGTATTTT. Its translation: CAISVARDDTQYF.

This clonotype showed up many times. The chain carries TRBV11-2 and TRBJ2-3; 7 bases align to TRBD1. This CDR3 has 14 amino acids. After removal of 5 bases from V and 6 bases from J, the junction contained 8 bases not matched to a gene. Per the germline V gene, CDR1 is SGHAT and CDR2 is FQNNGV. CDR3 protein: CASSLTGARDTQYF. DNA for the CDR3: TGTGCCAGCAGCCTTACAGGGGCTCGGGATACGCAGTATTTT.

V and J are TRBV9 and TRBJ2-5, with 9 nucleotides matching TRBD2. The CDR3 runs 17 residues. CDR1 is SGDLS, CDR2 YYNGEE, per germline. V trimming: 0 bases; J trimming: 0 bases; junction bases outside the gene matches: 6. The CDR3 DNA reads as TGTGCCAGCAGCGTAGCTGGACTAGCGAACCACCAAGAGACCCAGTACTTC. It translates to CASSVAGLANHQETQYF. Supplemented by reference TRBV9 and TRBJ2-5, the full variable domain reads DSGVTQTPKHLITATGQRVTLRCSPRSGDLSVYWYQQSLDQGLQFLIQYYNGEERAKGNILERFSAQQFPDLHSELNLSSLELGDSALYFCASSVAGLANHQETQYFGPGTRLLVL.

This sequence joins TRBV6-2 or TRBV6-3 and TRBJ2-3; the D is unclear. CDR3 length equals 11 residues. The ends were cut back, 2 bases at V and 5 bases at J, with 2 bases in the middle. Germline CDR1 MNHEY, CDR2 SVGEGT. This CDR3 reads CASSYRDTQYF. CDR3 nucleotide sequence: TGTGCCAGCAGTTACCGAGATACGCAGTATTTT.

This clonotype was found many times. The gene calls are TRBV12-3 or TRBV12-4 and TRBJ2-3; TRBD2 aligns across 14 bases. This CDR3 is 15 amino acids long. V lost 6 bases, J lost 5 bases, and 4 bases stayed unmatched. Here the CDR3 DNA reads TGTGCCAGCAGGGGGACTAGCGGGGGTCAAGATACGCAGTATTTT. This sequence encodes CASRGTSGGQDTQYF.

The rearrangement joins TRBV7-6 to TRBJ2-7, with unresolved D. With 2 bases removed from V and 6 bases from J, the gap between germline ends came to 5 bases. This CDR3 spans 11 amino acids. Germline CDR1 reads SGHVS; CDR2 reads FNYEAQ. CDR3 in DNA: TGTGCCAGCAGCTTACACCGCGAGCAGTACTTC. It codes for CASSLHREQYF.